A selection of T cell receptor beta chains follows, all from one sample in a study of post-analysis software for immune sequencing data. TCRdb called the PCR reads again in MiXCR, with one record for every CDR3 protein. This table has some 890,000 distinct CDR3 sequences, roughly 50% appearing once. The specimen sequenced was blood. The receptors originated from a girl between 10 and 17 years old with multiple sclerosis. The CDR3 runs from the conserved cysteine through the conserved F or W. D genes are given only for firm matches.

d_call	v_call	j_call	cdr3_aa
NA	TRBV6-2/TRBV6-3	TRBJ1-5	CASSYSTAQANQPQHF
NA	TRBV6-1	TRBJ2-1	CATIHNSYNEQFF
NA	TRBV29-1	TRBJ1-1	CSVTLRRTEAFF
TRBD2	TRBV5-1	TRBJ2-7	CASSLVSGRTYEQYF
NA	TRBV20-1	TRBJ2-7	CSARVSSSYEQYF
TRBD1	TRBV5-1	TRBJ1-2	CASSWYDREGYTF
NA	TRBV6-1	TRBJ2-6	CASTEGGSGANVLTF
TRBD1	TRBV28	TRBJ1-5	CASKWGQGVGQPQHF
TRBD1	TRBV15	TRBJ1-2	CGVGTGRSGYTF
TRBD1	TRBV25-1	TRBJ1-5	CASSDLGGNYVSNQPQHF
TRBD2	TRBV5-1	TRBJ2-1	CASSSSGGAYEQFF
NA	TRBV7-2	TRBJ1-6	CASSLVSQINSPLHF